The rows below give T cell receptor beta chains drawn from one sample of a study of control samples from healthy donors and cancer patients. Data came from immunoSEQ multiplex PCR; TCRdb stores just in-frame clones and leaves some out. The sample shows fewer than 200,000 clones, just over 85% of them seen only once. Sequenced: blood. The receptors were sampled from a woman younger than 45 in good health. Both conserved end residues are part of each CDR3. The order of the fields is clone size, D gene, V gene, J gene, CDR3 protein, CDR3 DNA. A D gene is named only where the DNA matches it firmly. A row's size may be missing; if present it is once, few, many or a size class.

NA	NA	TRBV19	TRBJ2-1	CASSTHPYNEQFF	TGTGCCAGTAGTACCCACCCCTACAATGAGCAGTTCTTC
NA	NA	TRBV2	TRBJ1-5	CASREASGQPQHF	TGTGCCAGCAGAGAGGCATCGGGACAGCCCCAGCATTTT
NA	NA	TRBV5-4	TRBJ2-2	CASSPNTGELFF	TGTGCCAGCAGCCCCAACACCGGGGAGCTGTTTTTT
NA	TRBD2	TRBV18	TRBJ2-3	CASSPTSGGFRTDTQYF	TGTGCCAGCTCACCGACTAGCGGGGGTTTTCGCACAGATACGCAGTATTTT
once	TRBD2	TRBV29-1	TRBJ2-7	CSVDGLAGGPYEQYF	TGCAGCGTTGATGGGCTAGCGGGCGGCCCCTACGAGCAGTACTTC
NA	NA	TRBV15	TRBJ1-2	CATSRDGLWTALWGYTF	TGTGCCACCAGCAGAGATGGGCTGTGGACAGCTCTATGGGGCTACACCTTC
NA	TRBD2	TRBV4-1	TRBJ2-3	CASSQLAIGGTLHNTQYF	TGCGCCAGCAGCCAACTAGCGATCGGGGGGACCCTCCACAATACGCAGTATTTT
NA	NA	TRBV4-1	TRBJ1-1	CASSLRLDATEAFF	TGCGCCAGCAGCCTACGTTTAGACGCCACTGAAGCTTTCTTT
NA	NA	TRBV14	TRBJ2-1	CASSQVAFSSYNEQFF	TGTGCCAGCAGCCAAGTGGCGTTCTCCTCCTACAATGAGCAGTTCTTC
NA	NA	TRBV2	TRBJ2-3	CASSFGAQQTDTQYF	TGTGCCAGCAGCTTCGGGGCCCAACAAACAGATACGCAGTATTTT
NA	TRBD2	TRBV3-1/TRBV3-2	TRBJ2-3	CASSQGGSGTDTQYF	TGTGCCAGCAGCCAGGGGGGGTCAGGGACAGATACGCAGTATTTT
NA	NA	TRBV2	TRBJ2-1	CAAGGLRSYNEQFF	TGTGCCGCAGGAGGGCTCCGCTCCTACAATGAGCAGTTCTTC
NA	TRBD2	TRBV4-1	TRBJ2-1	CASRVGTSGTGEQFF	TGCGCCAGCAGAGTCGGGACTAGCGGGACCGGTGAGCAGTTCTTC
NA	TRBD2	TRBV28	TRBJ2-3	CASSPGTSGASTDTQYF	TGTGCCAGCAGTCCAGGGACTAGCGGGGCTAGCACAGATACGCAGTATTTT
NA	NA	TRBV7-9	TRBJ1-1	CASSYEWTVTEAFF	TGTGCCAGCAGTTATGAATGGACCGTCACTGAAGCTTTCTTT
NA	TRBD2	TRBV5-1	TRBJ2-1	CASSSSGGPYNEQFF	TGCGCCAGCAGCTCTAGCGGGGGGCCCTACAATGAGCAGTTCTTC
NA	NA	TRBV13	TRBJ2-7	CASGPRTETYEQYF	TGTGCCAGCGGACCCCGAACAGAAACCTACGAGCAGTACTTC
few	TRBD2	TRBV5-1	TRBJ2-2	CASTASGNGAGELFF	TGCGCCAGCACTGCTAGCGGGAATGGGGCCGGGGAGCTGTTTTTT
few	TRBD2	TRBV18	TRBJ2-7	CASSAGLAGGYEQYF	TGTGCCAGCTCAGCCGGACTAGCGGGAGGCTACGAGCAGTACTTC
NA	NA	TRBV11-2	TRBJ1-1	CASSFPGANTEAFF	TGTGCCAGCAGCTTCCCGGGGGCGAACACTGAAGCTTTCTTT
once	NA	TRBV6-4	TRBJ2-1	CASSDSAGPYNEQFF	TGTGCCAGCAGTGACTCGGCGGGTCCTTACAATGAGCAGTTCTTC
once	NA	TRBV15	TRBJ1-3	CATSRVAASGNTIYF	TGTGCCACCAGCAGAGTCGCCGCTTCTGGAAACACCATATATTTT
few	NA	TRBV6-5	TRBJ1-5	CASSRTFGEPQHF	TGTGCCAGCAGCCGGACGTTTGGGGAGCCCCAGCATTTT
NA	NA	TRBV24-1	TRBJ2-3	CATSDWGTPKGTDTQYF	TGTGCCACCAGTGATTGGGGGACCCCCAAGGGGACAGATACGCAGTATTTT
few	TRBD1	TRBV11-2	TRBJ1-5	CASSPDRGYQPQHF	TGTGCCAGCAGCCCCGACAGGGGCTATCAGCCCCAGCATTTT
NA	NA	TRBV3-1/TRBV3-2	TRBJ1-2	CASSQDWYGYTF	TGTGCCAGCAGCCAAGATTGGTATGGCTACACCTTC
NA	TRBD1	TRBV7-2	TRBJ2-1	CASSLEGTGPHNEQFF	TGTGCCAGCAGCTTAGAAGGGACAGGCCCCCACAATGAGCAGTTCTTC
NA	TRBD2	TRBV7-9	TRBJ2-1	CASSGATSRYNEQFF	TGTGCCAGCAGCGGAGCGACTAGCAGATACAATGAGCAGTTCTTC
NA	NA	TRBV5-5	TRBJ1-2	CASSLYGNYGYTF	TGTGCCAGCAGCCTATACGGGAACTATGGCTACACCTTC
NA	NA	TRBV5-4	TRBJ2-2	CASRQRGASGGELFF	TGTGCCAGCAGGCAAAGAGGGGCCTCCGGCGGGGAGCTGTTTTTT
NA	NA	TRBV18	TRBJ2-2	CASSPGQQMSGELFF	TGTGCCAGCTCCCCGGGACAACAGATGAGCGGGGAGCTGTTTTTT
NA	NA	TRBV9	TRBJ1-6	CASSVYNSPSNSPLHF	TGTGCCAGCAGCGTATATAACTCCCCTTCCAATTCACCCCTCCACTTT
NA	NA	TRBV2	TRBJ2-1	CASRGVQGSYNEQFF	TGTGCCAGCAGGGGGGTCCAGGGCTCCTACAATGAGCAGTTCTTC